The rows below give T cell receptor beta chains drawn from one sample of a study of cytomegalovirus exposure and HLA in healthy donors. Profiled with immunoSEQ multiplex PCR; TCRdb holds only in-frame clones, not every one. The data contain some 200,000 clones, about four fifths of them seen just once; the ten biggest clones take up approximately 2.9%. Sequencing input: PBMCs. The receptors were sampled from a female donor in good health and CMV-seronegative. CDR3s include the opening cysteine and the closing phenylalanine or tryptophan. The order of the fields is clone size, V gene, D gene, J gene, CDR3 protein, CDR3 DNA. A D gene is named only where the DNA matches it firmly. Rows give clone size only sometimes, using once, few, many, or a class for an expanded clone.

abundance: NA; v_gene: TRBV30; d_gene: NA; j_gene: TRBJ1-2; CDR3aa: CAWSVGAANYGYTF; CDR3nt: TGTGCCTGGAGTGTAGGGGCAGCTAACTATGGCTACACCTTC
abundance: few; v_gene: TRBV5-1; d_gene: NA; j_gene: TRBJ2-7; CDR3aa: CASSLVPAEGLEQYF; CDR3nt: TGCGCCAGCAGCTTGGTTCCAGCGGAGGGTCTCGAGCAGTACTTC
abundance: NA; v_gene: TRBV5-1; d_gene: NA; j_gene: TRBJ2-7; CDR3aa: CASSLEVGRRTYEQYF; CDR3nt: TGCGCCAGCAGCTTGGAGGTGGGCAGGCGAACCTACGAGCAGTACTTC
abundance: few; v_gene: TRBV7-6; d_gene: NA; j_gene: TRBJ1-4; CDR3aa: CASGRAATNEKLFF; CDR3nt: TGTGCCAGCGGGAGAGCTGCAACTAATGAAAAACTGTTTTTT
abundance: NA; v_gene: TRBV5-4; d_gene: NA; j_gene: TRBJ2-2; CDR3aa: CASSQAGPLDTGELFF; CDR3nt: TGTGCCAGCAGTCAGGCAGGGCCCCTGGACACCGGGGAGCTGTTTTTT
abundance: NA; v_gene: TRBV5-1; d_gene: NA; j_gene: TRBJ2-5; CDR3aa: CASSLTWTEETQYF; CDR3nt: TGCGCCAGCAGCTTGACTTGGACAGAAGAGACCCAGTACTTC
abundance: few; v_gene: TRBV5-6; d_gene: TRBD1; j_gene: TRBJ1-6; CDR3aa: CASSFLGQGGPLHF; CDR3nt: TGTGCCAGCAGCTTCCTAGGACAGGGGGGACCCCTCCACTTT
abundance: once; v_gene: TRBV4-1; d_gene: NA; j_gene: TRBJ1-2; CDR3aa: CTSSQAGLYGYTF; CDR3nt: TGCACCAGCAGCCAAGCGGGACTCTATGGCTACACCTTC
abundance: NA; v_gene: TRBV7-3; d_gene: NA; j_gene: TRBJ1-1; CDR3aa: CASSPGGRNTEAFF; CDR3nt: TGTGCCAGCAGCCCAGGAGGGAGGAACACTGAAGCTTTCTTT
abundance: NA; v_gene: TRBV7-9; d_gene: NA; j_gene: TRBJ2-1; CDR3aa: CASQLGRSDNEQFF; CDR3nt: TGTGCCAGCCAATTAGGTCGGAGCGACAATGAGCAGTTCTTC
abundance: NA; v_gene: TRBV27; d_gene: TRBD2; j_gene: TRBJ2-7; CDR3aa: CASRPGLAGGWGEQYF; CDR3nt: TGTGCCAGCAGGCCCGGACTAGCGGGAGGATGGGGCGAGCAGTACTTC
abundance: NA; v_gene: TRBV30; d_gene: NA; j_gene: TRBJ1-3; CDR3aa: CAWKQAGNTIYF; CDR3nt: TGTGCCTGGAAACAGGCTGGAAACACCATATATTTT
abundance: NA; v_gene: TRBV2; d_gene: NA; j_gene: TRBJ1-2; CDR3aa: CASSERWLNGYTF; CDR3nt: TGTGCCAGCAGTGAACGGTGGTTGAATGGCTACACCTTC
abundance: few; v_gene: TRBV7-3; d_gene: TRBD1; j_gene: TRBJ2-5; CDR3aa: CASSEGAWETQYF; CDR3nt: TGTGCCAGCAGCGAGGGGGCTTGGGAGACCCAGTACTTC
abundance: NA; v_gene: TRBV2; d_gene: TRBD1; j_gene: TRBJ1-2; CDR3aa: CATQGARNYGYTF; CDR3nt: TGTGCCACCCAGGGGGCCCGCAACTATGGCTACACCTTC
abundance: NA; v_gene: TRBV18; d_gene: NA; j_gene: TRBJ2-6; CDR3aa: CASSPVRTAGANVLTF; CDR3nt: TGTGCCAGCTCACCAGTCCGTACAGCTGGGGCCAACGTCCTGACTTTC
abundance: NA; v_gene: TRBV14; d_gene: TRBD1; j_gene: TRBJ1-2; CDR3aa: CASSHSDRGWGYGYTF; CDR3nt: TGTGCCAGCAGCCATTCGGACAGGGGGTGGGGCTATGGCTACACCTTC
abundance: NA; v_gene: TRBV19; d_gene: TRBD2; j_gene: TRBJ2-5; CDR3aa: CASSKVAGAAGVQETQYF; CDR3nt: TGTGCCAGTAGTAAGGTAGCGGGAGCGGCTGGGGTCCAAGAGACCCAGTACTTC
abundance: NA; v_gene: TRBV9; d_gene: TRBD2; j_gene: TRBJ2-5; CDR3aa: CASSPGGTSLTQYF; CDR3nt: TGTGCCAGCAGCCCAGGAGGGACTAGCCTGACCCAGTACTTC
abundance: NA; v_gene: TRBV28; d_gene: TRBD1; j_gene: TRBJ1-2; CDR3aa: CAGSGGTGDYGYTF; CDR3nt: TGTGCCGGTTCAGGTGGGACAGGGGACTATGGCTACACCTTC
abundance: NA; v_gene: TRBV30; d_gene: NA; j_gene: TRBJ2-6; CDR3aa: CASRGSGANVLTF; CDR3nt: TGTGCCTCCCGGGGGTCTGGGGCCAACGTCCTGACTTTC
abundance: NA; v_gene: TRBV11-2; d_gene: NA; j_gene: TRBJ2-5; CDR3aa: CASSLGLGLQETQYF; CDR3nt: TGTGCCAGCAGCTTGGGCCTGGGACTGCAAGAGACCCAGTACTTC
abundance: NA; v_gene: TRBV5-4; d_gene: NA; j_gene: TRBJ1-1; CDR3aa: CASSLASTGGEAFF; CDR3nt: TGTGCCAGCAGCTTAGCGAGTACAGGTGGTGAAGCTTTCTTT
abundance: NA; v_gene: TRBV2; d_gene: NA; j_gene: TRBJ1-3; CDR3aa: CASSDNPTVATTGNTIYF; CDR3nt: TGTGCCAGCAGTGATAATCCCACAGTTGCAACCACTGGAAACACCATATATTTT
abundance: few; v_gene: TRBV9; d_gene: NA; j_gene: TRBJ2-1; CDR3aa: CASGGARPGSSYNEQFF; CDR3nt: TGTGCCAGCGGAGGGGCCCGGCCGGGGAGCTCCTACAATGAGCAGTTCTTC
abundance: NA; v_gene: TRBV28; d_gene: NA; j_gene: TRBJ2-1; CDR3aa: CASSREAAAYNEQFF; CDR3nt: TGTGCCAGCAGCAGGGAGGCAGCAGCCTACAATGAGCAGTTCTTC
abundance: NA; v_gene: TRBV5-4; d_gene: NA; j_gene: TRBJ2-5; CDR3aa: CASSSLGGGETQYF; CDR3nt: TGTGCCAGCAGCTCCCTTGGGGGCGGAGAGACCCAGTACTTC
abundance: NA; v_gene: TRBV11-2; d_gene: TRBD2; j_gene: TRBJ2-7; CDR3aa: CASSQSGSYEQYF; CDR3nt: TGTGCCAGCAGTCAAAGCGGGAGCTACGAGCAGTACTTC
abundance: NA; v_gene: TRBV7-7; d_gene: TRBD2; j_gene: TRBJ2-3; CDR3aa: CASSFSGRATDTQYF; CDR3nt: TGTGCTAGCAGCTTTAGCGGGAGGGCAACAGATACGCAGTATTTT
abundance: NA; v_gene: TRBV9; d_gene: NA; j_gene: TRBJ1-3; CDR3aa: CASSLYGVGDCTIYF; CDR3nt: TGTGCCAGCAGCCTTTACGGGGTGGGGGACTGCACCATATATTTT
abundance: NA; v_gene: TRBV7-7; d_gene: NA; j_gene: TRBJ2-2; CDR3aa: CASSLAAATGELFF; CDR3nt: TGTGCCAGCAGCTTAGCGGCGGCCACCGGGGAGCTGTTTTTT
abundance: NA; v_gene: TRBV6-5; d_gene: TRBD1; j_gene: TRBJ1-3; CDR3aa: CASSTGAGNTIYF; CDR3nt: TGTGCCAGCAGCACAGGGGCCGGAAACACCATATATTTT
abundance: few; v_gene: TRBV7-8; d_gene: TRBD2; j_gene: TRBJ2-1; CDR3aa: CASIPRGLAAYNEQFF; CDR3nt: TGTGCCAGCATCCCACGGGGACTAGCGGCCTACAATGAGCAGTTCTTC